This entry concerns a single TCR beta chain. There are a few counts of this clone. It lacks a known antigen. Base qualities were left out, and no much larger clone turns up one base away. TCRbeta CDR3 regions were amplified from genomic DNA using the immunoSEQ Assay, a bias-controlled multiplex PCR. For the original study's pipeline: The number of nucleated cells in each sample was estimated from the amplification of reference gene primers within the assay. Sequence reads were collapsed and filtered to measure the absolute abundance of every unique TCRbeta CDR3 rearrangement. For each sample, productive Simpson clonality was calculated as the square root of Simpson's diversity index across productive rearrangements. TCRdb obtained this table from immuneACCESS and retained in-frame rearrangements with V and J assigned. These tables miss some clones; where compared with another copy, unresolved V genes account for less than half of the shortfall, and the remainder is unexplained. V, J and clone size are taken as reported in that table, and D and trimming were inferred from the DNA itself. This sample has 200,000 to 250,000 clones in its table, and less than 85% of those were observed once. The top ten clonotypes cover 1.8% of the sample.

This specimen comes from a study of blood T cell repertoires in COVID-19 (TCRdb year 2020). Regarding the study in general: The collaborator samples originated in the United States, Italy and Spain and spanned the acute and convalescent phases of COVID-19. The material from the prospective study consisted of cDNA or gDNA derived from T cells, B-cell-depleted T cells, or PBMCs. Deeply sampled blood TCRbeta repertoires from subjects exposed to, actively infected with, or recovered from COVID-19 were included in the dataset. The repertoires were released in a freely available public database meant as a resource for research on the immune response to SARS-CoV-2. The samples were drawn from two sources: the first 160 participants of the ongoing ImmuneRACE study, and over 1,000 subjects contributed by 6 global collaborators. Sample metadata almost always included a de-identified subject ID, COVID-19 status, age in years and sex. Where available, HLA class I and class II types were obtained from metadata supplied by the sample provider rather than from assay-based typing. Here is what the overall study found, with its caveats: Clinical and demographic metadata were provided uncurated, with the amount varying by source and participant.

Participants in the prospective study were enrolled through a virtual design, were aged roughly 18 to 100 years, and lived in roughly 26 United States geographic areas. Cohort assignment in the prospective study relied on participant-reported clinical history from a screening survey and a study questionnaire. Recovered participants in ImmuneRACE Cohort 3 were defined by two consecutive negative NP/OP PCR tests, clearance by a healthcare professional, or resolution of symptoms. Mobile phlebotomists in the prospective study collected whole blood, serum and a nasopharyngeal or oropharyngeal swab from every participant. Prospective study participants could optionally give additional blood draws and questionnaires over an approximately two-month period. Before DNA extraction, blood samples from the prospective study were shipped at room temperature or frozen. V was cut back by 5 bases and J by 5 bases, leaving a gap of 18 bases between them. CDR3 length: 15 amino acids, cysteine to phenylalanine. Only the CDR3 region is kept as DNA, spanning 45 bases read in frame from base 1. Looking up the germline V gene (reference sequence) yields CDR1 LGHDT and CDR2 YNNKEL.

The TCR originated in a man aged 55 to 70 who had recovered from COVID-19. The rearranged chain carries TRBV3-1 (or the pseudogene TRBV3-2) and TRBJ1-2, and perhaps TRBD1 as D gene, on 6 matching bases. The specimen sequenced was PBMCs or T cells enriched from blood (not recorded which). CDR3 region: CASSSTLRGLYGYTF. The DNA reads TGTGCCAGCAGCTCCACTTTGCGGGGGCTTTATGGCTACACCTTC.